This TCR beta chain came from a study of radiation and T cells in renal cell carcinoma (dated by TCRdb to the early 2020s). Looking at the study overall: A total of around 50 samples underwent TCR beta sequencing, made up of approximately 26 tumors and roughly 27 peripheral blood samples. The last blood draw occurred 4 weeks after radiation, at the same time as nephrectomy. Across all 53 samples, roughly 3,700,000 unique CDR3 nucleotide sequences encoding roughly 2,800,000 unique CDR3 amino acid sequences were identified. The paper as a whole reports these results and caveats: No pretreatment tumor biopsies were available, so the baseline intratumoral presence of clonotypes could not be determined. With a single-armed trial design, the study had no way to address how radiation dose or scheduling affects the TCR repertoire. Top tumor clonotypes rose in blood from baseline to 2 weeks post-radiation, then contracted by 4 weeks, suggesting transient expansion of tumor-resident clones. Dynamics of the blood repertoire were not tracked past 4 weeks after treatment.

Read against the paper, the sample's time point label means: blood 4 weeks post-SBRT, at nephrectomy. This sample's treatment or condition label indicates: 15 Gy SBRT to primary tumor, nephrectomy 4 weeks later. Samples were obtained from a clinical trial, in which 15 Gy stereotactic body radiation therapy was delivered to primary renal cell carcinomas and nephrectomy was performed 4 weeks later. To track tumor-enriched clonotypes, serial peripheral blood was sampled from radiation-treated patients at baseline and at 2 weeks and 4 weeks after SBRT. Every patient's renal cell carcinoma showed clear cell pathology. The QIAamp DNA Blood Mini Kit (Qiagen) was used to prepare genomic DNA for TCR sequencing. Samples were included in the analyses only if all quality control checks were passed. The immunoSEQ kit was used, according to the manufacturer's recommendations, to generate TCR beta libraries from genomic DNA. For library preparation, a first multiplex PCR was performed with proprietary primers, followed by a second PCR in which unique barcodes were added, and bead cleanups were performed after each round. Each sample batch included a kit-provided positive control reaction and a negative control reaction. The final libraries were assessed on an Agilent 4200 TapeStation D1000 ScreenTape, pooled by volume, and quantified by qPCR. Sequencing was performed on an Illumina NextSeq500 with a MidOutput 150-cycle cartridge, and 156 Read1 and 15 Index1 cycles were run with kit custom primers. The pooled library was loaded at around 0.93 pM with about 20% PhiX control spiked in. The original pipeline was this. The vendor-processed data were analyzed in R, and a clonotype was defined as all T cells that share the same CDR3 nucleotide sequence. For clone abundance analyses, frequencies were normalized to the 10,000 most abundant clones in each sample. Public T cell clones, which averaged fewer than five per sample, were removed prior to analysis. A difference in abundance of at least 32-fold between compartments was used to define tumor-enriched and baseline blood-enriched clonotypes. A beta-binomial differential abundance model was applied to find clonotypes that expanded or contracted between blood time points. Similarity between tumor and blood repertoires was quantified using the Baroni-Urbani and Buser coefficient, and groups were compared with two-tailed Wilcoxon tests in R. Not all clones reach the TCRdb copy of this immuneACCESS table, which keeps in-frame sequences only. Checked studies attribute under half of the gap to unresolved V genes and leave the rest unexplained. V and J calls and clone size come straight from that table; D and trimming were deduced from the DNA. The sample includes some 44,000 clones, with roughly 80% observed a single time. Clones ranked in the top ten supply around 26% of the sample.

This clone was seen only a few times. Which antigen it targets is not known. Base qualities were left out, and no much larger clone turns up one base away. Trimming removed 5 bases from V and 2 bases from J; the gene matches leave 9 bases unexplained. The CDR3 covers 15 residues, taking in both the cysteine and the phenylalanine. Solely the CDR3 DNA is kept, with 45 bases framed from the first base. The germline V gene supplies CDR1 SGHVS and CDR2 FQNEAQ. The clonotype originates from a woman in her sixties or seventies with renal cell carcinoma. The V gene is TRBV7-8 and the J gene is TRBJ2-7; TRBD2 fits 7 bases in the junction. The sequencing used blood, collected from a patient whose treatment included radiotherapy and nephrectomy. CDR3 reads: CASSPSGGGAYEQYF. The DNA reads TGTGCCAGCAGCCCCAGTGGGGGGGGAGCCTACGAGCAGTACTTC.